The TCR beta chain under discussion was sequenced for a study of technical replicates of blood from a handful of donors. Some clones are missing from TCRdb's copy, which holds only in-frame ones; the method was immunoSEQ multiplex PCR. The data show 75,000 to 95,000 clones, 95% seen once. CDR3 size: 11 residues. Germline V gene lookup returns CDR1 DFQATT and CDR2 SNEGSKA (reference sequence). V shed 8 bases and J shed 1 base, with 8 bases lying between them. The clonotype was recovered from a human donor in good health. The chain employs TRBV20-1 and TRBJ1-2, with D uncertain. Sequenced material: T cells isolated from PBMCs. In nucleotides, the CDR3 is TGCAGTCTTCCCAGTAACTATGGCTACACCTTC. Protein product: CSLPSNYGYTF.